The T cell receptor (beta chain) described here comes from a study of post-analysis software for immune sequencing data. Study results and limitations: Samples sharing a preparation batch grouped tightly together when assessed by F measure.

On this clonotype itself: Its cognate antigen is unknown.

The library was made from cDNA and included unique molecular identifiers. TCRdb re-called the PCR reads with MiXCR, one entry per CDR3 protein. The data hold about 430,000 distinct CDR3 sequences, with more than 30% observed a single time. The receptor was isolated from a girl aged 2 to 10 with multiple sclerosis. Input material: blood.

In DNA form, the CDR3 reads TGTGCCAGCAGTTCCAGAGGGGACTACGAGCAGTACTTC. Its protein product is CASSSRGDYEQYF. The gene calls are TRBV7-9 and TRBJ2-7; either TRBD1 or TRBD2 may fit D (5 bases each). V lost 6 bases and J lost 3, with 12 bases in between. Germline loops: CDR1 SEHNR, CDR2 FQNEAQ (reference sequence). This CDR3 contains 13 residues.